Presented here are 30 T cell receptor beta chains from one specimen sequenced in a study of blood T cell repertoires in COVID-19. Method: immunoSEQ multiplex PCR; TCRdb's copy keeps in-frame clones and lacks some. The table includes approximately 330,000 clones, 87% detected once. The sequencing input was peripheral blood. The receptors derive from a man aged 25 to 45 with COVID-19, enrolled during active disease.

The V call is TRBV7-2, the J call TRBJ1-2; TRBD1 matches 8 bases. CDR3 length: 15 amino acids. Unmatched junction bases numbered 9, after V lost 5 bases and J lost 4 bases. Germline V lookup: CDR1 SGHTA, CDR2 FQGNSA. The CDR3 DNA is TGTGCCAGCAGCACCCGGGCCACAGGGGGCTATGGCTACACCTTC. As protein: CASSTRATGGYGYTF.

This chain connects TRBV30 to TRBJ1-6, with D possibly matching TRBD1 (5 bases). This CDR3 region has 15 residues. From germline, CDR1 is GTSNPN and CDR2 SVGIG (reference sequence). The V end was cut by 3 bases, the J end by 5 bases, with 14 bases between. CDR3 nucleotide sequence: TGTGCCTGGAGACACCCCGGGGGGGATAATTCACCCCTCCACTTT. Its protein is CAWRHPGGDNSPLHF.

The chain links TRBV6-2 or TRBV6-3 to TRBJ2-7; 9 bases map to TRBD1. The CDR3 runs 15 residues. Unmatched junction bases numbered 7, after V lost 4 bases and J lost 3 bases. Germline loops: CDR1 MNHEY, CDR2 SVGEGT. The CDR3 region has the DNA TGTGCCAGCAGTTTTGGACAGGGGATCAACTACGAGCAGTACTTC. Translation: CASSFGQGINYEQYF.

This clone was seen once. The V gene is TRBV10-3, the J gene TRBJ1-3; TRBD1 matches at 7 bases. This CDR3 contains 12 residues. The germline V gene encodes CDR1 ENHRY and CDR2 SYGVKD. After removal of 10 bases from V and 3 bases from J, the junction contained 3 bases not matched to a gene. DNA for the CDR3: TGTGCCAACCGGGACAGTGGAAACACCATATATTTT. Translated: CANRDSGNTIYF.

The chain is built from TRBV28 and TRBJ2-3; 11 nucleotides match TRBD2. Germline V gene lookup returns CDR1 MDHEN and CDR2 SYDVKM. The CDR3 is 16 amino acids. V dropped 5 bases and J dropped 6; count of bases not matched to a gene: 10. The CDR3 sequence: CASSTSGSGGTDTQYF. Written as DNA, the CDR3 is TGTGCCAGCAGTACTAGCGGGAGTGGGGGTACGGATACGCAGTATTTT.

The rearrangement joins TRBV7-3 to TRBJ2-1; D is possibly TRBD2 (6 bases). Trimming removed 4 bases at V and 0 bases at J, with 10 bases between. This CDR3 has 15 residues. The V gene's germline CDR1 is SGHTA and CDR2 FQGTGA. The CDR3, as DNA: TGTGCCAGCAGCTCTAGCGTTGGCTCCTACAATGAGCAGTTCTTC. It yields the protein CASSSSVGSYNEQFF.

The chain combines TRBV27 with TRBJ2-3, with D possibly being TRBD1 (5 bases). Per the germline V gene, CDR1 is MNHEY and CDR2 is SMNVEV (reference sequence). Trimming cost V 0 bases and J 3 bases, with 13 bases left between them. The CDR3 runs to 16 residues. The CDR3 protein is CASSLSGVGRTDTQYF. CDR3 in DNA: TGTGCCAGCAGTTTATCAGGGGTGGGAAGGACAGATACGCAGTATTTT.

This chain links TRBV5-4 with TRBJ2-7, with 7 bases aligning to TRBD2. Germline CDR1 reads SGHNT; CDR2 reads YYREEE (reference sequence). The CDR3 is 14 amino acids. V trimming: 4 bases; J trimming: 4 bases; junction bases outside the gene matches: 8. CDR3 protein: CASSLGGGVYEQYF. CDR3 DNA sequence: TGTGCCAGCAGCCTGGGGGGAGGGGTATACGAGCAGTACTTC.

The chain is built from TRBV18 and TRBJ2-7; D is unclear. The CDR3 spans 14 residues. The V gene lost 4 bases and the J gene lost 5 bases, with 15 bases spanning the gap. The germline gives CDR1 KGHSH, CDR2 LQKENI. As DNA, the CDR3 is TGTGCCAGCTCACTAAGACGGTGGGCCAACGAGCAGTACTTC. It encodes CASSLRRWANEQYF.

This chain joins TRBV14 and TRBJ2-7, with 7 bases matching TRBD1. This CDR3 is built from 14 residues. Unmatched junction bases numbered 6, after V lost 4 bases and J lost 3 bases. Germline CDR1 reads SGHDN; CDR2 reads FVKESK. CDR3 in amino acids: CASSRAGGDYEQYF. The DNA for the CDR3 is TGTGCCAGCAGCCGGGCAGGGGGTGACTACGAGCAGTACTTC.

This chain uses TRBV6-4 with TRBJ2-3; TRBD2 matches at 9 bases. CDR3 length: 16 residues. The J segment lost 4 bases and the V segment lost 8 bases, leaving 13 bases of the junction unmatched. Germline V lookup: CDR1 MRHNA, CDR2 SNTAGT. The CDR3 DNA reads TGTGCCAGCGGGAAGACTAGCGGAGACGGGGCAGATACGCAGTATTTT. This codes for CASGKTSGDGADTQYF.

The chain employs TRBV19 and TRBJ2-7; 8 bases are shared with TRBD1. The CDR3 spans 15 residues. The junction had 13 bases not matched to a gene; V was cut back by 5 bases and J by 7 bases. In germline, CDR1 is LNHDA, CDR2 SQIVND (reference sequence). The CDR3 is CASSSRGQGLREQYF. The CDR3, as DNA: TGTGCCAGTAGTTCCCGCGGACAGGGTTTGAGGGAGCAGTACTTC.

The genes are TRBV4-1 and TRBJ1-1; TRBD1 matches at 7 bases. This CDR3 is 16 amino acids long. Germline V gene sequence: CDR1 MGHRA, CDR2 YSYEKL. V was pared by 0 bases and J by 2 bases, with 6 bases of the junction left unmatched. The DNA of the CDR3 is TGCGCCAGCAGCCAAGAAGGGGACAGCTATAACACTGAAGCTTTCTTT. Its protein is CASSQEGDSYNTEAFF.

The chain combines TRBV29-1 with TRBJ2-3; 13 nucleotides align to TRBD2. The V segment lost 3 bases and the J segment 2 bases; nucleotides outside the gene matches: 5. Germline values: CDR1 SQVTM, CDR2 ANQGSEA. This CDR3 comprises 16 residues. CDR3 DNA sequence: TGCAGCGTTGAGGGGACTAGCGGGGTCAACACAGATACGCAGTATTTT. This sequence encodes CSVEGTSGVNTDTQYF.

The gene calls are TRBV10-3 and TRBJ2-1; D possibly corresponds to TRBD1 (5 bases). V was cut by 8 bases and J by 0 bases, with 23 bases left in between. The CDR3 has 18 amino acids. Germline CDR1 is ENHRY and CDR2 is SYGVKD. CDR3 nucleotides: TGTGCCATCGGTCGGCGGACACCGCTTGAGAGCTCCTACAATGAGCAGTTCTTC. It yields the protein CAIGRRTPLESSYNEQFF.

The chain is built from TRBV7-2 and TRBJ2-3, with 15 bases matching TRBD2. CDR1 and CDR2 from the germline V gene are SGHTA and FQGNSA. This CDR3 spans 19 amino acids. V gave up 10 bases and J gave up 1 base; unmatched junction bases: 15. Here the CDR3 DNA reads TGTGCCATCTCAGCTTACGGGACTAGCGGGAGGTTGGGCACAGATACGCAGTATTTT. This translates into CAISAYGTSGRLGTDTQYF.

The chain is built from TRBV10-3 and TRBJ1-3, with unresolved D. Germline V gene data show CDR1 as ENHRY and CDR2 as SYGVKD. The V gene lost 3 bases and the J gene lost 0 bases, with 3 bases spanning the gap. The CDR3 covers 13 residues. DNA for the CDR3: TGTGCCATCAGTGATTACTCTGGAAACACCATATATTTT. Its protein product is CAISDYSGNTIYF.

This clone was observed a handful of times. The chain employs TRBV18 and TRBJ2-1; TRBD2 agrees at 7 bases. V gave up 4 bases and J gave up 4 bases; unmatched junction bases: 7. The CDR3 runs 15 residues. CDR1 is KGHSH, CDR2 LQKENI, per germline. The CDR3 reads CASSRVAGLYNEQFF. The CDR3 nucleotides read TGTGCCAGCTCACGAGTAGCGGGTCTTTACAATGAGCAGTTCTTC.

This chain links TRBV5-1 with TRBJ1-3, with D unclear. Germline lookup yields CDR1 SGHRS and CDR2 YFSETQ. There are 16 residues in the CDR3. The germline V and J ends were trimmed by 0 bases and 0 bases, with 10 bases remaining between them. This CDR3 reads CASSLASVSSGNTIYF. The CDR3 DNA is TGCGCCAGCAGCTTGGCCTCGGTGAGCTCTGGAAACACCATATATTTT.

The chain has TRBV5-4 and TRBJ2-3; 8 bases line up with TRBD2. The trim removed 4 bases at V and 4 bases at J, leaving 8 bases unmatched. Germline lookup yields CDR1 SGHNT and CDR2 YYREEE (reference sequence). The CDR3 runs 15 residues. This chain's CDR3 is CASSTGLAGADTQYF. The CDR3 DNA reads as TGTGCCAGCAGCACCGGACTAGCAGGCGCAGATACGCAGTATTTT.

The chain employs TRBV7-3 and TRBJ2-2; D remains ambiguous. Germline-derived CDR1 and CDR2 are SGHTA and FQGTGA. V shed 5 bases and J shed 4 bases, with 11 bases lying between them. The CDR3 sequence is 14 residues long. The CDR3 sequence is CASSRQSSTGELFF. CDR3 in DNA: TGTGCCAGCAGCCGGCAGTCTAGCACCGGGGAGCTGTTTTTT.

V gene TRBV28 combines with J gene TRBJ1-1; tentatively, D is TRBD1 (6 bases). The V and J ends lost 5 bases and 5 bases respectively, with 9 bases between them. The CDR3 runs 12 residues. CDR1 MDHEN and CDR2 SYDVKM come from the germline V gene. The CDR3 coding sequence is TGTGCCAGCAGTGAAACAGGGACTGAAGCTTTCTTT. It yields the protein CASSETGTEAFF.

The chain is built from TRBV6-6 and TRBJ2-6; D remains ambiguous. V was shortened by 5 bases and J by 2 bases, with 16 bases between the two germline ends. The CDR3 spans 17 residues. Germline V CDR1 and CDR2: MNHNY, SVGAGI (reference sequence). As DNA, the CDR3 is TGTGCCAGCAGTCGCACGCTAGGTTATACTGGGGCCAACGTCCTGACTTTC. Encoded protein: CASSRTLGYTGANVLTF.

The chain uses TRBV19 and TRBJ1-3, with TRBD1 matching over 11 bases. V lost 5 bases to trimming and J lost 4 bases; unmatched junction nucleotides: 16. The CDR3 consists of 19 residues. Per germline, CDR1 LNHDA and CDR2 SQIVND (reference sequence). The CDR3 nucleotides are TGTGCCAGTAGTTTACCCGGGACAGGGGGACCTTACTCCGGAAACACCATATATTTT. Amino acids: CASSLPGTGGPYSGNTIYF.

CDR3 DNA: TGTGCCAGCTCCGGGGGGACGGGGAACACTGAAGCTTTCTTT. Protein sequence: CASSGGTGNTEAFF. The V and J genes are TRBV9 and TRBJ1-1; perhaps TRBD1 as D (5 bases). This CDR3 has 14 residues. Germline loops: CDR1 SGDLS, CDR2 YYNGEE. V was clipped by 7 bases and J by 1 base, with 14 bases between them.

The genes are TRBV23-1 and TRBJ2-7; TRBD1 matches 7 bases. TRBV23-1 is flagged as an ORF with uncertain function. The trim removed 2 bases at V and 2 bases at J, leaving 9 bases unmatched. The CDR3 sequence is 16 residues long. CDR3 residues: CASSQAQGRTTYEQYF. The DNA for the CDR3 is TGCGCCAGCAGTCAAGCACAGGGGCGTACCACCTACGAGCAGTACTTC.

This clone was detected only a few times. The chain has TRBV24-1 and TRBJ2-1, with 7 nucleotides matching TRBD1. Germline-derived CDR1 and CDR2 are KGHDR and SFDVKD. The CDR3 sequence is 15 residues long. The J segment lost 9 bases and the V segment lost 4 bases, leaving 11 bases of the junction unmatched. CDR3 sequence: CATSDPGRQGGEQFF. In DNA form, the CDR3 reads TGTGCCACCAGTGACCCCGGAAGACAGGGCGGTGAGCAGTTCTTC.

This chain links TRBV30 with TRBJ1-6, with 7 bases lining up with TRBD1. This CDR3 is 14 amino acids long. Germline V gives CDR1 GTSNPN, CDR2 SVGIG (reference sequence). The junction had 8 bases not matched to a gene; V was cut back by 4 bases and J by 8 bases. CDR3 amino acids: CAWNPVRGHSPLHF. The CDR3 nucleotides read TGTGCCTGGAATCCGGTTAGGGGGCATTCACCCCTCCACTTT.

The chain carries TRBV10-3 and TRBJ1-2; TRBD1 agrees at 8 bases. CDR1 and CDR2 (germline): ENHRY, SYGVKD. The CDR3 length is 12 residues. Trimming at V came to 6 bases and at J to 10 bases, leaving 7 bases not matched to a gene. The CDR3 loop is CAISSGGGDYTF. DNA of the CDR3: TGTGCCATCAGCTCAGGGGGCGGTGACTACACCTTC.

The CDR3 loop is CASSRQGYGYTF. The CDR3 DNA reads as TGTGCCAGCAGCCGACAGGGTTATGGCTACACCTTC. The J gene is TRBJ1-2, the V gene TRBV6-4; 7 bases fit TRBD1. This CDR3 is built from 12 residues. The J segment lost 5 bases and the V segment lost 6 bases, leaving 3 bases of the junction unmatched. Germline V gene lookup returns CDR1 MRHNA and CDR2 SNTAGT.